This passage covers 18 T cell receptor beta chains from one sample sequenced in a study of cytomegalovirus exposure and HLA in healthy donors. The PCR made use of 60 Vbeta and 13 Jbeta primers. The repertoire was sequenced with immunoSEQ multiplex PCR; TCRdb's copy has only in-frame clones and lacks some. The sample carries 190,000 or so clones, about four fifths recorded once. The sequenced sample consisted of PBMCs. These receptors were collected from a girl under 18 in good health and CMV-seropositive.

This chain links TRBV23-1 with TRBJ2-3, with 8 bases lining up with TRBD2. TRBV23-1 is given ORF status, its function remaining uncertain. Germline trimming cut 0 bases from V and 11 bases from J; bases unmatched to any gene: 1. The length of the CDR3 is 12 residues. CDR3 bases: TGCGCCAGCAGTCAATCGGCGGGGGGGCAGTATTTT. Encoded protein: CASSQSAGGQYF.

V usage is TRBV4-3 and J usage is TRBJ1-2, with D maybe TRBD1 (5 bases). The CDR3 length is 15 residues. Trimming removed 0 bases at V and 1 base at J, with 9 bases between. Germline V gene lookup returns CDR1 LGHNA and CDR2 YSLEER. The CDR3 is CASSQDRVVNYGYTF. CDR3 coding DNA: TGCGCCAGCAGCCAAGACAGGGTCGTTAACTATGGCTACACCTTC.

V and J are TRBV6-5 and TRBJ1-1; TRBD1 aligns across 12 bases. This CDR3 spans 14 amino acids. V shed 6 bases, J shed 6 bases, and the junction held 5 bases outside the gene matches. CDR1 MNHEY and CDR2 SVGAGI come from the germline V gene. The CDR3 protein is CASRGTGGGSEAFF. CDR3 coding DNA: TGTGCCAGCAGAGGGACAGGGGGCGGATCTGAAGCTTTCTTT.

CDR3 residues: CASRNRGSSYGYTF. The CDR3 region has the DNA TGTGCCAGCAGAAACAGGGGAAGTTCCTATGGCTACACCTTC. The rearrangement uses TRBV27 and TRBJ1-2; 7 bases are shared with TRBD1. Germline V CDR1 and CDR2: MNHEY, SMNVEV (reference sequence). V shed 6 bases and J 4 bases; nucleotides not matched to a gene: 8. The CDR3 runs to 14 residues.

The V call is TRBV15, the J call TRBJ1-6, with D perhaps TRBD1 (6 bases). This CDR3 has 15 amino acids. Germline assignment: CDR1 LNHNV and CDR2 YYDKDF (reference sequence). The V and J ends lost 4 bases and 7 bases respectively, with 14 bases between them. The DNA of the CDR3 is TGTGCCACCAGCAAGGAGACAGGTAGCAATTCACCCCTCCACTTT. It is translated as CATSKETGSNSPLHF.

V gene TRBV9 combines with J gene TRBJ1-6, with 8 bases aligning to TRBD1. From germline, CDR1 is SGDLS and CDR2 YYNGEE. The V segment lost 5 bases and the J segment 7 bases; nucleotides outside the gene matches: 11. CDR3 length: 16 amino acids. The DNA for the CDR3 is TGTGCCAGCAGAGAAGCGGAGGACAGGGTAAATTCACCCCTCCACTTT. Amino acids: CASREAEDRVNSPLHF.

V is TRBV29-1 and J is TRBJ2-1; D is ambiguous. Germline values: CDR1 SQVTM, CDR2 ANQGSEA. V was shortened by 3 bases and J by 8 bases, with 17 bases between the two germline ends. The CDR3 consists of 14 residues. DNA for the CDR3: TGCAGCGTTGAGAATGACCCCAACAGAGATGAGCAGTTCTTC. Translation gives CSVENDPNRDEQFF.

CDR3 nucleotide sequence: TGTGCCAGCAGTGAGAACCCGAACACTGAAGCTTTCTTT. Its translation is CASSENPNTEAFF. This sequence joins TRBV6-5 and TRBJ1-1, with D uncertain. V lost 5 bases and J lost 1, with 8 bases in between. The CDR3 is made up of 13 amino acids. CDR1 is MNHEY and CDR2 is SVGAGI in the germline V gene.

This chain connects TRBV25-1 to TRBJ2-3, with a possible D match to TRBD2 (6 bases). The germline gives CDR1 MGHDK, CDR2 SYGVNS. The V gene lost 3 bases and the J gene lost 5 bases, with 12 bases spanning the gap. There are 14 residues in the CDR3. CDR3 bases: TGTGCCAGCAGTGAGGCCGTGGGACTAGATACGCAGTATTTT. Protein product: CASSEAVGLDTQYF.

This clone has more than one count but fewer than ten. The chain uses TRBV6-5 and TRBJ1-3; the D is unclear. With 0 bases removed from V and 0 bases from J, the gap between germline ends came to 6 bases. CDR3 length: 15 amino acids. CDR1 MNHEY and CDR2 SVGAGI come from the germline V gene. The CDR3 DNA is TGTGCCAGCAGTTACTCGAGCCACTCTGGAAACACCATATATTTT. Its protein is CASSYSSHSGNTIYF.

This clone was detected a few times. V and J are TRBV9 and TRBJ2-1, with 9 bases that match TRBD2. Germline CDR1 reads SGDLS; CDR2 reads YYNGEE. The V gene end was trimmed by 4 bases and the J gene end by 7 bases; junction bases not matched to a gene: 6. The CDR3 sequence is 14 residues long. In DNA form, the CDR3 reads TGTGCCAGCAGCAAGACTAGCGGAACGAATGAGCAGTTCTTC. It codes for CASSKTSGTNEQFF.

In this sample, this clone turned up a few times. V is TRBV11-2 and J is TRBJ2-7, with 8 bases identical to TRBD1. Trimming cost V 0 bases and J 2 bases; bases outside gene matches: 9. The CDR3 totals 17 residues. The germline CDR1 and CDR2 sequences are SGHAT and FQNNGV. The CDR3 sequence is CASSLDRQGQFPYEQYF. Here the CDR3 DNA reads TGTGCCAGCAGCTTAGATCGACAGGGGCAGTTCCCCTACGAGCAGTACTTC.

The chain has TRBV5-4 and TRBJ2-7; D may be TRBD2 (6 bases). In germline, CDR1 is SGHNT, CDR2 YYREEE (reference sequence). The V gene lost 3 bases and the J gene lost 1 base, with 20 bases spanning the gap. The CDR3 has 17 residues. The CDR3 sequence: CASSWAAGGGRSYEQYF. For the CDR3, the DNA is TGTGCCAGCAGCTGGGCGGCCGGGGGTGGTAGGTCCTACGAGCAGTACTTC.

The rearrangement links TRBV6-5 to TRBJ2-1, with TRBD2 matching 14 bases. The CDR3 covers 15 residues. Germline lookup yields CDR1 MNHEY and CDR2 SVGAGI. Germline trimming cut 6 bases from V and 6 bases from J; bases unmatched to any gene: 4. Written as DNA, the CDR3 is TGTGCCAGCAGCCGACTAGCGGGGGGGGGCAATGAGCAGTTCTTC. It is translated as CASSRLAGGGNEQFF.

The chain's CDR3 is CASVRDTSYEQYF. The CDR3 DNA is TGTGCTAGTGTCCGGGACACCTCCTACGAGCAGTACTTC. The J gene is TRBJ2-7, the V gene TRBV12-5; perhaps TRBD1 as D (6 bases). Deletions cut 7 bases from V and 0 bases from J, with 10 bases between. This CDR3 has 13 amino acids. The germline V gene encodes CDR1 LGHNT and CDR2 FRNRAP.

The CDR3 loop is CASSPEPGQGGQPQHF. CDR3 coding DNA: TGCGCCAGCAGCCCCGAACCGGGACAGGGGGGTCAGCCCCAGCATTTT. The chain couples TRBV5-1 to TRBJ1-5, with TRBD1 identical over 11 bases. With V trimmed by 4 bases and J by 6 bases, 9 bases remained unmatched. Germline CDR1 and CDR2: SGHRS and YFSETQ. This CDR3 contains 16 residues.

The chain uses TRBV30 and TRBJ1-2, with TRBD1 identical over 7 bases. CDR1 is GTSNPN and CDR2 is SVGIG in the germline V gene (reference sequence). The CDR3 runs 12 residues. The V gene end was trimmed by 4 bases and the J gene end by 3 bases; junction bases not matched to a gene: 2. The CDR3 spells CAWTGTDYGYTF. The CDR3 DNA reads as TGTGCCTGGACCGGGACAGACTATGGCTACACCTTC.

Written as DNA, the CDR3 is TGTGCCAGCAGCCCACCACGGGACAGGGACTACGAGCAGTACTTC. Its protein product is CASSPPRDRDYEQYF. V and J are TRBV6-6 and TRBJ2-7, with 9 bases aligning to TRBD1. Germline CDR1 is MNHNY and CDR2 is SVGAGI (reference sequence). This CDR3 contains 15 residues. The V and J ends lost 6 bases and 3 bases, in that order; junction bases with no gene match: 9.